These 6 T cell receptor beta chains were sequenced from one sample in a study of T-cell reconstitution after alpha-beta-depleted transplantation in children. Unique molecular identifiers featured in how the TCRbeta library was prepared. Using its own MiXCR run on the PCR reads, TCRdb lists one record per CDR3 protein. The data contain about 270,000 distinct CDR3 sequences, approximately 9.8% of them singletons. Sequencing was performed on PBMCs from the stem cell graft donor, taken from the stem cell graft. All receptors come from a human donor who donated a stem cell graft to a child with SCID.

The CDR3 DNA reads TGTGCCAGCACCAGACTAGCGGGGGGGCCGGATACGCAGTATTTT. This translates into CASTRLAGGPDTQYF. The chain recombines TRBV11-1 with TRBJ2-3, with 14 bases fitting TRBD2. The V gene's germline CDR1 is SGHAT and CDR2 FQDESV (reference sequence). V lost 7 bases, J lost 6 bases, and 6 bases stayed unmatched. The CDR3 is made up of 15 amino acids.

This clonotype showed up many times. The DNA of the CDR3 is TGTGCCAGCAGTGCGGGGGGGATTTCCTACAATGAGCAGTTCTTC. Translating it yields CASSAGGISYNEQFF. The chain combines TRBV2 with TRBJ2-1, with TRBD2 matching over 8 bases. This CDR3 has 15 residues. Germline CDR1 SNHLY, CDR2 FYNNEI. The V segment lost 4 bases and the J segment 1 base; nucleotides outside the gene matches: 3.

This clonotype was detected many times. The chain carries TRBV20-1 and TRBJ2-7; a possible D gene is TRBD2 (6 bases). The V end was cut by 6 bases, the J end by 3 bases, with 18 bases between. The germline CDR1 and CDR2 sequences are DFQATT and SNEGSKA (reference sequence). This CDR3 is 14 amino acids long. This CDR3 reads CSAPPRGKDYEQYF. The CDR3 DNA sequence: TGCAGTGCCCCACCCCGGGGGAAAGACTACGAGCAGTACTTC.

The sample holds a few counts of this clonotype. The J gene is TRBJ2-7, the V gene TRBV5-5; 7 bases are a match to TRBD1. The CDR3 runs 17 residues. Germline V gives CDR1 SGHKS, CDR2 YYEKEE (reference sequence). V shed 3 bases, J shed 0 bases, and the junction held 12 bases outside the gene matches. CDR3 DNA: TGTGCCAGCAGCTACCCTTCTCAGGGGGAGAGCTCCTACGAGCAGTACTTC. It specifies CASSYPSQGESSYEQYF.

This sequence joins TRBV5-1 and TRBJ1-3; D not certain. Germline CDR1 reads SGHRS; CDR2 reads YFSETQ. V was pared by 0 bases and J by 0 bases, with 7 bases between. This CDR3 comprises 15 residues. The CDR3 spells CASSLDQSSGNTIYF. As DNA, the CDR3 is TGCGCCAGCAGCTTGGACCAGTCCTCTGGAAACACCATATATTTT.

This clonotype was found a few times. The J gene is TRBJ2-2, the V gene TRBV11-2, with TRBD1 matching 11 bases. CDR3 size: 15 residues. V trimming: 5 bases; J trimming: 7 bases; junction bases outside the gene matches: 6. Germline CDR1 reads SGHAT; CDR2 reads FQNNGV. CDR3 protein: CASSLGQGAVGELFF. The DNA for the CDR3 is TGTGCCAGCAGCCTCGGACAGGGGGCCGTCGGGGAGCTGTTTTTT.